This T cell receptor (beta chain) was identified during a study of T-cell memory formation after mild COVID-19. Study conclusions and caveats: Some clones that responded turned up in pre-infection memory, which suggests that cross-reactive memory joined in. The authors did not confirm SARS-CoV-2 specificity of second-wave clones peaking day 37.

CDR3 length: 13 residues. Germline V gives CDR1 LGHDT, CDR2 YNNKEL (reference sequence). The V end lost 4 bases, the J end lost 2 bases, and 8 bases lay between the germline ends. From 5'RACE with constant-segment primers came TCR alpha and TCR beta cDNA libraries that carried sample barcodes and UMIs. TCRdb independently ran MiXCR on the 5' RACE reads; one entry per CDR3 protein. The data contain 350,000 to 500,000 distinct CDR3 sequences, around a quarter of them singletons. With respect to this clonotype: No antigen is known for it.

The sequence was collected from an adult woman who had mild COVID-19 (a few samples of this study predate the infection). Cell type and time point are not known. The chain carries TRBV3-1 and TRBJ1-2, with a weak D call TRBD1 (5 bases). Sequencing was done on a sample of PBMCs or a T cell subset sorted from them (not recorded which). The CDR3: CASSRDPNYGYTF. CDR3 in DNA: TGTGCCAGCAGCCGGGACCCCAACTATGGCTACACCTTC.